The next 11 T cell receptor beta chains were all read from a single sample in a study of cytomegalovirus exposure and HLA in healthy donors. The PCR contained 60 Vbeta and 13 Jbeta primers. The repertoire was sequenced with immunoSEQ multiplex PCR; TCRdb's copy has only in-frame clones and lacks some. The data contain some 140,000 clones, around 78% of them singletons. The sequenced sample consisted of PBMCs. These receptor sequences come from a woman between 18 and 30 years old in good health and CMV-seronegative.

This clone was observed once. The chain links TRBV10-3 to TRBJ2-7, with 9 positions matching TRBD2. After removal of 3 bases from V and 2 bases from J, the junction contained 8 bases not matched to a gene. The CDR3 loop spans 16 amino acids. Germline V CDR1 and CDR2: ENHRY, SYGVKD. Here the CDR3 reads CAISERGLAGTYEQYF. CDR3 in DNA: TGTGCCATCAGTGAACGAGGGCTAGCGGGGACCTACGAGCAGTACTTC.

V usage is TRBV10-1 and J usage is TRBJ1-1, with D perhaps matching TRBD1 (5 bases). V was trimmed by 8 bases and J by 4 bases, leaving 14 bases between them. This CDR3 has 13 residues. In germline, CDR1 is WNHNN, CDR2 SYGVQD (reference sequence). CDR3 loop: CASQSSGGTEAFF. In nucleotides, the CDR3 is TGCGCCAGCCAGTCTTCGGGGGGCACTGAAGCTTTCTTT.

The CDR3 is CATSDSVVRYGYTF. The CDR3 region has the DNA TGTGCCACCAGCGATAGTGTAGTTCGGTATGGCTACACCTTC. V is TRBV15 and J is TRBJ1-2; D is uncertain. The CDR3 loop spans 14 amino acids. V was cut by 5 bases and J by 5 bases, with 15 bases left in between. Germline assignment: CDR1 LNHNV and CDR2 YYDKDF (reference sequence).

The rearrangement links TRBV7-8 to TRBJ2-5; 12 nucleotides match TRBD2. Germline V lookup: CDR1 SGHVS, CDR2 FQNEAQ. V was pared by 5 bases and J by 7 bases, with 20 bases of the junction left unmatched. CDR3 length: 19 residues. The CDR3 sequence is CASSAFKPLAGGPWVTQYF. The CDR3 DNA sequence: TGTGCCAGCAGCGCCTTCAAGCCGCTAGCGGGAGGGCCGTGGGTGACCCAGTACTTC.

V and J are TRBV19 and TRBJ1-5; no clear D gene. CDR1 is LNHDA and CDR2 is SQIVND in the germline V gene (reference sequence). Trimming shortened V by 0 bases and J by 8 bases, and 14 bases separated the two germline ends. CDR3 size: 15 residues. CDR3 sequence (DNA): TGTGCCAGTAGTATAGAGGAGGGCGGACGAGAGCCCCAGCATTTT. This translates into CASSIEEGGREPQHF.

V and J are TRBV5-4 and TRBJ2-1, with TRBD2 matching over 7 bases. The CDR3 length is 13 residues. CDR1 and CDR2 (germline): SGHNT, YYREEE (reference sequence). V shed 0 bases, J shed 9 bases, and the junction held 3 bases outside the gene matches. The CDR3 DNA follows: TGTGCCAGCAGCTTGGTAGCGGGCGGTGAGCAGTTCTTC. It translates to CASSLVAGGEQFF.

This clone was detected only a few times. The gene calls are TRBV5-1 and TRBJ1-1; no clear D gene. Trimming stripped 6 bases from V and 1 base from J, with 10 bases between. Germline lookup yields CDR1 SGHRS and CDR2 YFSETQ. This CDR3 spans 13 amino acids. This chain's CDR3 is CASTRDSNTEAFF. The CDR3 DNA follows: TGCGCCAGCACCCGCGACTCGAACACTGAAGCTTTCTTT.

This clone was seen a few times. The chain is built from TRBV6-6 and TRBJ2-7; TRBD1 agrees at 9 bases. Germline-derived CDR1 and CDR2 are MNHNY and SVGAGI (reference sequence). The CDR3 contains 15 residues. The J segment lost 2 bases and the V segment lost 5 bases, leaving 7 bases of the junction unmatched. CDR3 nucleotide sequence: TGTGCCAGCAGTACTTCCGGGACAGGGCCCTACGAGCAGTACTTC. Protein product: CASSTSGTGPYEQYF.

The chain couples TRBV6-6 to TRBJ2-7; TRBD1 might be the D (5 bases). Trimming stripped 0 bases from V and 3 bases from J, with 6 bases between. There are 13 residues in the CDR3. The germline CDR1 and CDR2 sequences are MNHNY and SVGAGI (reference sequence). The CDR3 region has the DNA TGTGCCAGCAGTTACTCCGACAGCTACGAGCAGTACTTC. It codes for CASSYSDSYEQYF.

This chain uses TRBV7-6 with TRBJ2-5; TRBD1 aligns across 7 bases. The assigned J gene may be wrong: the sequence end matches TRBJ2-7 better. The germline V gene encodes CDR1 SGHVS and CDR2 FNYEAQ. This CDR3 spans 14 amino acids. Here the CDR3 reads CASSPGTEGYEQYF. Here the CDR3 DNA reads TGTGCCAGCAGCCCTGGGACAGAAGGCTACGAGCAGTACTTC.

The V and J genes are TRBV5-6 and TRBJ2-5, with 8 nucleotides matching TRBD2. The V gene's germline CDR1 is SGHDT and CDR2 YYEEEE. CDR3 length: 15 amino acids. The V segment lost 4 bases and the J segment 3 bases; nucleotides outside the gene matches: 8. In DNA, the CDR3 is TGTGCCAGCAGCCCCCTGCTAGCGGGTAAAGAGACCCAGTACTTC. Amino acids: CASSPLLAGKETQYF. Full variable domain (rest looked up from reference TRBV5-6 and TRBJ2-5): DAGVTQSPTHLIKTRGQQVTLRCSPKSGHDTVSWYQQALGQGPQFIFQYYEEEERQRGNFPDRFSGHQFPNYSSELNVNALLLGDSALYLCASSPLLAGKETQYFGPGTRLLVL.